This T cell receptor (beta chain) was obtained from a study of cytomegalovirus exposure and HLA in healthy donors. General study findings and limits: By HLA locus, TCR association rates varied in a later analysis, with DRB1 showing the most and HLA-C the fewest. One variant, a missense change in DCLRE1C, was linked in a later analysis to TCR beta V- and J-gene trimming.

A note on this clone: As yet, its antigen is unknown.

PCR amplification relied on 60 Vbeta primers (plus 13 Jbeta primers). Using immunoSEQ multiplex PCR, the repertoire was profiled, and TCRdb retains in-frame clones only, with some absent. The table records fewer than 200,000 clones, about 65% of them present only once. Healthy bone marrow donors formed the donor group. The sample was PBMCs. The clonotype comes from a girl aged 10 to 17 in good health and CMV-seronegative.

The CDR3 region has the DNA TGTGCTAGTGGTCGCTGGGACTTGGGGCGTTATAATTCACCCCTCCACTTT. Protein product: CASGRWDLGRYNSPLHF. The chain is built from TRBV12-5 and TRBJ1-6; possibly TRBD1 for D (5 bases). The CDR3 totals 17 residues. Germline V gene sequence: CDR1 LGHNT, CDR2 FRNRAP. V was clipped by 5 bases and J by 4 bases, with 18 bases between them.